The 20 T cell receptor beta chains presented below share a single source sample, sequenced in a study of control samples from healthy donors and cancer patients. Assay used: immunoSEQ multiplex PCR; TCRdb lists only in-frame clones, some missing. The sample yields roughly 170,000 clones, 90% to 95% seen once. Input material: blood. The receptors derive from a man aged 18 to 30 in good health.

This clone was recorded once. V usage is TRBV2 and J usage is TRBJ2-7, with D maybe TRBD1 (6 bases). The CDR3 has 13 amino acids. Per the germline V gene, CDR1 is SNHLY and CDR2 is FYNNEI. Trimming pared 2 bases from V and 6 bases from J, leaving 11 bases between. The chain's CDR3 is CASSESEGGEQYF. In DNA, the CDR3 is TGTGCCAGCAGTGAAAGTGAAGGGGGCGAGCAGTACTTC.

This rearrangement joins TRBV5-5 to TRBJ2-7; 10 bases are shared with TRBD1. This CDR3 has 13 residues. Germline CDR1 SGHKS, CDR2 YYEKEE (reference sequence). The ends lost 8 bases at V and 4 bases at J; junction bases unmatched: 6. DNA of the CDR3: TGTGCCAGTATCGGGACAGGGGAATACGAGCAGTACTTC. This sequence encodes CASIGTGEYEQYF.

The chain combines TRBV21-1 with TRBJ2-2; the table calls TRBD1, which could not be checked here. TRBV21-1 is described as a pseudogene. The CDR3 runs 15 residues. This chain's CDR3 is CASSVRQGRGGELFF. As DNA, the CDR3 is TGTGCCAGCAGCGTTCGACAGGGTCGCGGCGGGGAGCTGTTTTTT.

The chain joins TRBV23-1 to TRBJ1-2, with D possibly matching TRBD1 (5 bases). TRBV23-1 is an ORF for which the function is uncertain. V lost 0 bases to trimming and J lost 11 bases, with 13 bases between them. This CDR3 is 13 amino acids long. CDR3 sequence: CASSQSRPGVYTF. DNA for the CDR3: TGCGCCAGCAGTCAATCTCGGCCGGGGGTATACACCTTC.

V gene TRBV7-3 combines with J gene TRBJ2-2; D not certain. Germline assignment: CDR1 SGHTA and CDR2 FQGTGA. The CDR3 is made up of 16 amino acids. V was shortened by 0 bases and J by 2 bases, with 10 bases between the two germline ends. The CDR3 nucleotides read TGTGCCAGCAGCTTAACCGGCGAGACCAACACCGGGGAGCTGTTTTTT. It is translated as CASSLTGETNTGELFF.

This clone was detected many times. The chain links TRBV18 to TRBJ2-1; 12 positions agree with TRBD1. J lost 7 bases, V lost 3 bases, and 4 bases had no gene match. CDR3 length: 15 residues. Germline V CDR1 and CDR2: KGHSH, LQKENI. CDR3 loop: CASSPGTGGENEQFF. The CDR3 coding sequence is TGTGCCAGCTCACCCGGGACAGGGGGCGAAAATGAGCAGTTCTTC.

The CDR3 DNA is TGTGCCAGCAGTCCGGACAGGGGCGCAGGAGAGACCCAGTACTTC. It specifies CASSPDRGAGETQYF. The chain has TRBV6-6 and TRBJ2-5, with TRBD1 matching over 9 bases. Germline trimming cut 5 bases from V and 4 bases from J; bases unmatched to any gene: 8. There are 15 residues in the CDR3. Looked up from germline, CDR1 is MNHNY and CDR2 is SVGAGI (reference sequence).

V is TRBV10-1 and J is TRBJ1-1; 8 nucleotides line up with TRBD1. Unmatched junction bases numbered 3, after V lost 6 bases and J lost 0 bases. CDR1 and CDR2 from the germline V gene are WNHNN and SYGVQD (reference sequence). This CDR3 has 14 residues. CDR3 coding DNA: TGCGCCAGCAGCCGACAGGGGATGAACACTGAAGCTTTCTTT. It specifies CASSRQGMNTEAFF.

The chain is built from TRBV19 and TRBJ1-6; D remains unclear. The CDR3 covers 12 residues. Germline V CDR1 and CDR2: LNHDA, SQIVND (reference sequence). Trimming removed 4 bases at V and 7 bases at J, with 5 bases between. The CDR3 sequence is CASSTINSPLHF. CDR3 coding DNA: TGTGCCAGTAGTACAATAAATTCACCCCTCCACTTT.

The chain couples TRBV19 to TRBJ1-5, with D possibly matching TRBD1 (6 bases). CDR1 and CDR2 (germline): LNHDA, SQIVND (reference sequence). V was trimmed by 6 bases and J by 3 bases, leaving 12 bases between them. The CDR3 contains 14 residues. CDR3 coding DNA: TGTGCCAGTAGCGAACAGGGCCACAATCAGCCCCAGCATTTT. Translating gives CASSEQGHNQPQHF.

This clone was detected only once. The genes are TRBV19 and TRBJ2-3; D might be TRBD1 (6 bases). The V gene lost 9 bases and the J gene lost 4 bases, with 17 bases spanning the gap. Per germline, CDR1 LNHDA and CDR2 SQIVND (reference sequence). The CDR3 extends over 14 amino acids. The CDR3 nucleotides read TGTGCCAGCACCCGAGGGGGTTCAGCAGATACGCAGTATTTT. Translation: CASTRGGSADTQYF.

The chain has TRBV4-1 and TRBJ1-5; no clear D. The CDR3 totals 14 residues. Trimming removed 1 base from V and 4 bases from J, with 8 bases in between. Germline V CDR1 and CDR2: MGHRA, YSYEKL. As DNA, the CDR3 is TGCGCCAGCAGCCAAGGAGCGGGGAATCAGCCCCAGCATTTT. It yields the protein CASSQGAGNQPQHF.

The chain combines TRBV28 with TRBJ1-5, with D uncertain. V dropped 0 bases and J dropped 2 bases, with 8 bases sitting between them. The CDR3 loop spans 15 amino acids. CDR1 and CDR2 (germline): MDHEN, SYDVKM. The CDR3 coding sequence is TGTGCCAGCAGTTTATGGGCAGACGGCAATCAGCCCCAGCATTTT. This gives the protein CASSLWADGNQPQHF.

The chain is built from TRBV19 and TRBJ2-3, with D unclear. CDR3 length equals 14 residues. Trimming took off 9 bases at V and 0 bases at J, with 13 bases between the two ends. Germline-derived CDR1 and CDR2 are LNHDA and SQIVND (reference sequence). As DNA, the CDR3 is TGTGCCAGCTCGCTTTGGACGAGCACAGATACGCAGTATTTT. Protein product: CASSLWTSTDTQYF.

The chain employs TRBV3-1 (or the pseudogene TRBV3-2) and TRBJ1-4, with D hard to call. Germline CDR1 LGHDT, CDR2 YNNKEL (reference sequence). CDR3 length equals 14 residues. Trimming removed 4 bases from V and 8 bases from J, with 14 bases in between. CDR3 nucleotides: TGTGCCAGCAGCCCTGGGGTTTCAAGGGAAAAACTGTTTTTT. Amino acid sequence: CASSPGVSREKLFF.

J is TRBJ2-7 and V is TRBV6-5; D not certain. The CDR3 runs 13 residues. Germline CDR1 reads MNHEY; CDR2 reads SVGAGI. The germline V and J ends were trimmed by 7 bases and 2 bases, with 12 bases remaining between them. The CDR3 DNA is TGTGCCAGCAACAATGACAAGGCCTACGAGCAGTACTTC. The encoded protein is CASNNDKAYEQYF.

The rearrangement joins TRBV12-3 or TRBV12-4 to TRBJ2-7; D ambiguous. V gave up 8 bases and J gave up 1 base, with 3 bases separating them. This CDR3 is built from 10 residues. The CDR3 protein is CASGSYEQYF. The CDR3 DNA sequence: TGTGCCAGCGGTTCCTACGAGCAGTACTTC.

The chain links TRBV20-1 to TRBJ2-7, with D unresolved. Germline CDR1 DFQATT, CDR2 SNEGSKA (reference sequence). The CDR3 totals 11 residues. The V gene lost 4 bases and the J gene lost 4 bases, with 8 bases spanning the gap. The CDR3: CSATEGYEQYF. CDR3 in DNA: TGCAGTGCTACAGAAGGATACGAGCAGTACTTC.

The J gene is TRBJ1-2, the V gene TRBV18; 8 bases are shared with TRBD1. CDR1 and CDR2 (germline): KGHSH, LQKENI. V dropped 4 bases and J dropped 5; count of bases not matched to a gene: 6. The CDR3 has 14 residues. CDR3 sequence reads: CASSLGQGSYGYTF. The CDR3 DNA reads TGTGCCAGCTCACTCGGACAGGGAAGTTATGGCTACACCTTC.

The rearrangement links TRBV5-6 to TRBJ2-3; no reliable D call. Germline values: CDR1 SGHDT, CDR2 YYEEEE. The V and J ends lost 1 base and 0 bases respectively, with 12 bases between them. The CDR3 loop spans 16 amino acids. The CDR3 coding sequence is TGTGCCAGCAGCTTGATACGCACCACTAGCACAGATACGCAGTATTTT. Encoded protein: CASSLIRTTSTDTQYF. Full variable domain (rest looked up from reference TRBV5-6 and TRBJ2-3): DAGVTQSPTHLIKTRGQQVTLRCSPKSGHDTVSWYQQALGQGPQFIFQYYEEEERQRGNFPDRFSGHQFPNYSSELNVNALLLGDSALYLCASSLIRTTSTDTQYFGPGTRLTVL.